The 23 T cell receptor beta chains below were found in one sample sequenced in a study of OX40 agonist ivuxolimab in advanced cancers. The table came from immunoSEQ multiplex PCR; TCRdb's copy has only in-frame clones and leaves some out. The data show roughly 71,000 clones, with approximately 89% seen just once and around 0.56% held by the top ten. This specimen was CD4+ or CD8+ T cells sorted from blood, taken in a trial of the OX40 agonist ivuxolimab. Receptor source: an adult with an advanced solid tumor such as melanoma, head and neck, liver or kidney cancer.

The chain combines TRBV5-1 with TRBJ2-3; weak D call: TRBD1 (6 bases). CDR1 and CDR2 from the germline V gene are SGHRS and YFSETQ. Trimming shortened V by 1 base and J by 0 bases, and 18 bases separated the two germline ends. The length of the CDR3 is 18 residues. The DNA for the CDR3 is TGCGCCAGCAGCTTGCCCGGACAGAGTTTTGCTAGCACAGATACGCAGTATTTT. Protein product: CASSLPGQSFASTDTQYF.

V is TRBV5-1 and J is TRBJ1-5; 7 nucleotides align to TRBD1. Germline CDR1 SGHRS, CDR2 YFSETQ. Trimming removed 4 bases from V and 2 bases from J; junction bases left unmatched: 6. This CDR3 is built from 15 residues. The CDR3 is CASSPGQIGNQPQHF. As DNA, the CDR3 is TGCGCCAGCAGCCCGGGACAGATAGGCAATCAGCCCCAGCATTTT.

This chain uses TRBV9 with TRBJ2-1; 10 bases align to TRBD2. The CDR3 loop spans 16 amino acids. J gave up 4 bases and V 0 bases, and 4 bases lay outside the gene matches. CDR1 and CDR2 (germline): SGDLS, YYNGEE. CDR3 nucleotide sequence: TGTGCCAGCAGCGTAGTGGCTAGCGGGGGATACAATGAGCAGTTCTTC. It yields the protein CASSVVASGGYNEQFF.

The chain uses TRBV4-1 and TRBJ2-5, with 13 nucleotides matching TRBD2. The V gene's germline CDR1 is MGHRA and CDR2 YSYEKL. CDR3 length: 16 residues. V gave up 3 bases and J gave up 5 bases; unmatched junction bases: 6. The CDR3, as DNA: TGCGCCAGCAGCCACCAACTAGCGGGGGGGCGGGAGACCCAGTACTTC. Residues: CASSHQLAGGRETQYF.

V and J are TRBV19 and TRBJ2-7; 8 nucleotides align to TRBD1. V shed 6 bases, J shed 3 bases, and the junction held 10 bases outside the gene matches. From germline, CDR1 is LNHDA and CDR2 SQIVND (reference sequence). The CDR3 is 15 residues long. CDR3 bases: TGTGCCAGTAGGACATTGGACAGGGTTTTCTACGAGCAGTACTTC. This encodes CASRTLDRVFYEQYF. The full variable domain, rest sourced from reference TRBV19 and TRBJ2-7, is DGGITQSPKYLFRKEGQNVTLSCEQNLNHDAMYWYRQDPGQGLRLIYYSQIVNDFQKGDIAEGYSVSREKKESFPLTVTSAQKNPTAFYLCASRTLDRVFYEQYFGPGTRLTVT.

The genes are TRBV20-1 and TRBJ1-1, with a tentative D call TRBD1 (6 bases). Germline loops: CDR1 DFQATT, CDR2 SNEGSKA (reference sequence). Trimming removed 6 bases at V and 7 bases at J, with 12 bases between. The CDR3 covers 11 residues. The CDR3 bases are TGCAGTGCCGGTCGGACAGTTGAAGCTTTCTTT. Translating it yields CSAGRTVEAFF.

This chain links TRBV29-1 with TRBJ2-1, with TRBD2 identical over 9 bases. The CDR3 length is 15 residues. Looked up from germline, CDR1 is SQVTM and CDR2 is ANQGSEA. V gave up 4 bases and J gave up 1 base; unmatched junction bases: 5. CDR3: CSVAGGGASYNEQFF. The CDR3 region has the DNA TGCAGCGTTGCGGGCGGGGGGGCTTCCTACAATGAGCAGTTCTTC.

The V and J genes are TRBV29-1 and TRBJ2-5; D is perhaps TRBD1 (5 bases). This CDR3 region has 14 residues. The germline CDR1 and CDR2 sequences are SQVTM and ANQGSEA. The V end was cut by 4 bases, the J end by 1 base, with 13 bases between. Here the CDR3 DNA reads TGCAGCGTTGGAAGACAGAGCGCCCAAGAGACCCAGTACTTC. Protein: CSVGRQSAQETQYF.

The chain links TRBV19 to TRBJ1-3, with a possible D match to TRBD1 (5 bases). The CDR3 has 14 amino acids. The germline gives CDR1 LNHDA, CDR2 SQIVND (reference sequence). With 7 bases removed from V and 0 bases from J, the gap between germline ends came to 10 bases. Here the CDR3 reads CASTQGLSGNTIYF. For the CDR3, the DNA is TGTGCCAGTACCCAGGGCCTCTCTGGAAACACCATATATTTT.

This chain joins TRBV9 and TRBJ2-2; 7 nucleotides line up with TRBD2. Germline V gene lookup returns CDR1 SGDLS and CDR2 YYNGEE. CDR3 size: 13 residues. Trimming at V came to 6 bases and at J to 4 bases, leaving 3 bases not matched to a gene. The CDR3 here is CASNPGGTGELFF. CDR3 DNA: TGTGCCAGCAACCCGGGGGGCACCGGGGAGCTGTTTTTT.

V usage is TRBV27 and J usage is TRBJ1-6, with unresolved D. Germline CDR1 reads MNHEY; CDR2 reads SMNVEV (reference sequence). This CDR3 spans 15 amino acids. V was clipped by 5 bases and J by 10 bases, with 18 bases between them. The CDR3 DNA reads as TGTGCCAGCAGTGTACGTAGGACCATAGAGTCACCCCTCCACTTT. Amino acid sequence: CASSVRRTIESPLHF.

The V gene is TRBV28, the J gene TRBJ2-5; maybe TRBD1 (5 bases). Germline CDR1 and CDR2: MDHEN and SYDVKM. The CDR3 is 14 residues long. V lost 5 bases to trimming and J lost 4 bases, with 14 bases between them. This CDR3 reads CASSKPTARETQYF. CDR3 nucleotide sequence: TGTGCCAGCAGTAAACCGACAGCCCGAGAGACCCAGTACTTC.

The CDR3 DNA follows: TGTGCCAGCAGAACCTCGGGGGGTGGAACTGAAGCTTTCTTT. It translates to CASRTSGGGTEAFF. V usage is TRBV7-9 and J usage is TRBJ1-1; the D gene is possibly TRBD1 (5 bases). Germline CDR1 reads SEHNR; CDR2 reads FQNEAQ (reference sequence). The CDR3 covers 14 residues. The V gene lost 6 bases and the J gene lost 5 bases, with 16 bases spanning the gap.

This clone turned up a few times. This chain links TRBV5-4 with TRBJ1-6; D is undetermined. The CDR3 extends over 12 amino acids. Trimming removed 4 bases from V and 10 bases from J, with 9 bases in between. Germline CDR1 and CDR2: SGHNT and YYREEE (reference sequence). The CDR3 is CASSEVRSPLHF. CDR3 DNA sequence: TGTGCCAGCAGCGAAGTACGGTCACCCCTCCACTTT.

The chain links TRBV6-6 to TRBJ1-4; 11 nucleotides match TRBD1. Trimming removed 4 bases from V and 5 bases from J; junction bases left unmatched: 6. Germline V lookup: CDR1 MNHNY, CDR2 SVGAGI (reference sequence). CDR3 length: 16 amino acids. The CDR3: CASSSGTGGGNEKLFF. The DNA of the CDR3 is TGTGCCAGCAGTTCCGGGACAGGGGGTGGAAATGAAAAACTGTTTTTT.

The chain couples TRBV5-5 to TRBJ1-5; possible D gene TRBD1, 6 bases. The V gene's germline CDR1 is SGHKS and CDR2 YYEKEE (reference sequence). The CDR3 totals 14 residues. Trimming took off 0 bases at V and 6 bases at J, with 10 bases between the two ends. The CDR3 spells CASSLGTGSQPQHF. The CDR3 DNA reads TGTGCCAGCAGCTTGGGTACAGGGAGTCAGCCCCAGCATTTT.

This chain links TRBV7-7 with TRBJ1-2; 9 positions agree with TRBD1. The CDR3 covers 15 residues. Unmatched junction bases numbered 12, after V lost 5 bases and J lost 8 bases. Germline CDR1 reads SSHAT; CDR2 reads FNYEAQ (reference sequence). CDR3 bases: TGTGCCAGCAGCGCCCGGGACAGGGAGAATCTAGGCTACACCTTC. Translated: CASSARDRENLGYTF.

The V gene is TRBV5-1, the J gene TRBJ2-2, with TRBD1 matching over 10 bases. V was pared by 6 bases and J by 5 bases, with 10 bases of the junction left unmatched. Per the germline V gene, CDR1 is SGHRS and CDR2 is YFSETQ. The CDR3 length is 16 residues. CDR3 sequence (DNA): TGCGCCAGCACCAACTCCCGGGACAGGGGAACCGGGGAGCTGTTTTTT. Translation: CASTNSRDRGTGELFF. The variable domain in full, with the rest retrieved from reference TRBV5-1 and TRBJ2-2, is KAGVTQTPRYLIKTRGQQVTLSCSPISGHRSVSWYQQTPGQGLQFLFEYFSETQRNKGNFPGRFSGRQFSNSRSEMNVSTLELGDSALYLCASTNSRDRGTGELFFGEGSRLTVL.

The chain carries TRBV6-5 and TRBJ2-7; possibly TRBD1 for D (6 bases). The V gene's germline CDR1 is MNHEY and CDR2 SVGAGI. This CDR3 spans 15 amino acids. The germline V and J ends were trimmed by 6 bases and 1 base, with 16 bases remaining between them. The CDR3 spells CASRPEGHKSYEQYF. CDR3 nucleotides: TGTGCCAGCAGACCCGAGGGACACAAATCCTACGAGCAGTACTTC.

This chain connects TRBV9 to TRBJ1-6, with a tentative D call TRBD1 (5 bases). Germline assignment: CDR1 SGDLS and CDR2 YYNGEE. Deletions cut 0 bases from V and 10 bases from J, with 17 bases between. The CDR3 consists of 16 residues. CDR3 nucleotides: TGTGCCAGCAGCGTAGGGTGGGGCGCTTTGGACTCACCCCTCCACTTT. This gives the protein CASSVGWGALDSPLHF.

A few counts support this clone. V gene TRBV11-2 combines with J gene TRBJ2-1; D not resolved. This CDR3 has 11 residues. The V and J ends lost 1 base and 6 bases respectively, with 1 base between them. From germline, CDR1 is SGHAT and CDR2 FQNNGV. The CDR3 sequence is CASSLANEQFF. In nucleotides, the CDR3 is TGTGCCAGCAGCTTAGCCAATGAGCAGTTCTTC.

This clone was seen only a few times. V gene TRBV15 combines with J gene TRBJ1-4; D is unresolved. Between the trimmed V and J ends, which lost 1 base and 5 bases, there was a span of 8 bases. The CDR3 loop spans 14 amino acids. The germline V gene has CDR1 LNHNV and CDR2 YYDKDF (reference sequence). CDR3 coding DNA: TGTGCCACCAGCAGAGGTTCGGTGAATGAAAAACTGTTTTTT. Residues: CATSRGSVNEKLFF.

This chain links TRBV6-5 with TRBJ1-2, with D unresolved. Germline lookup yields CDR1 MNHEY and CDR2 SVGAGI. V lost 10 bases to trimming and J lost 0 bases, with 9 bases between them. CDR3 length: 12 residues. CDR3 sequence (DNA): TGTGCCACCTCGGCCTCTAACTATGGCTACACCTTC. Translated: CATSASNYGYTF.